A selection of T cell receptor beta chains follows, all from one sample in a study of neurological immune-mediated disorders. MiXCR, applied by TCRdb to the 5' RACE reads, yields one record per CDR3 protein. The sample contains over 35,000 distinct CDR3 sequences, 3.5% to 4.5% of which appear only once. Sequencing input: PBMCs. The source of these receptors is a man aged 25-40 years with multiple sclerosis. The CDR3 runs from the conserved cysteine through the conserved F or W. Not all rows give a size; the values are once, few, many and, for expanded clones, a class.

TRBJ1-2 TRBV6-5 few CASSYRGELGYTF
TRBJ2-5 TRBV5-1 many CASSLRWGRYQETQYF
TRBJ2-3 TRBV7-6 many CASSLGVGNTQYF
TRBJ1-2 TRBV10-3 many CAISAQGANGYTF
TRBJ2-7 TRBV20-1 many CSARGGRDYEQYF
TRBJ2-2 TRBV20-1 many CSARVEADGELFF
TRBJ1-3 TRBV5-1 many CASSKDGSGNTIYF
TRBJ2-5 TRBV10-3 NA CAIRKDRETQYF
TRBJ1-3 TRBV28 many CASIAPGPGNTIYF
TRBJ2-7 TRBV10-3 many CAIRDRPYEQYF
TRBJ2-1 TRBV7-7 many CASSLSQAYNEQFF
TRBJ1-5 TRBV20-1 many CSVLGGNNQPQHF
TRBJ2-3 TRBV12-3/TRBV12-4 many CASSLGGPTDTQYF
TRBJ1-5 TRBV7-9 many CASSSDSQGKQPQHF
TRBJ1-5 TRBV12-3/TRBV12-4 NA CASSLRGPNQPQNF
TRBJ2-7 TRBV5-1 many CASSFSGQNYEQYF
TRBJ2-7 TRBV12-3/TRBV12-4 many CASSLTGVAPYEQYF
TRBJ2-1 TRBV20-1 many CSAHHTGGGEQFF
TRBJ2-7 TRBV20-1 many CSAPPASGDFYEQYF